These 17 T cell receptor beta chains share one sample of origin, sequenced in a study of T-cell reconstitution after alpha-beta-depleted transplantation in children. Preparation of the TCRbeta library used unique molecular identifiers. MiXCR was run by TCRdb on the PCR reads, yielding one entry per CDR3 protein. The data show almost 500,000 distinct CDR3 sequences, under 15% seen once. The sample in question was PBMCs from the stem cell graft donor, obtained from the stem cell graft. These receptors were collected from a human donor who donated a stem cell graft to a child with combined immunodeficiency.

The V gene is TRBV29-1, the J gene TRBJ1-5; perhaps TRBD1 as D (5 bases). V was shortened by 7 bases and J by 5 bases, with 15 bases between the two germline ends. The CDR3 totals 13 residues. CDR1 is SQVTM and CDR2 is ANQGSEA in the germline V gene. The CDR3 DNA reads TGCAGCGCCGCGACTGGGGGAGATCAGCCCCAGCATTTT. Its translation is CSAATGGDQPQHF.

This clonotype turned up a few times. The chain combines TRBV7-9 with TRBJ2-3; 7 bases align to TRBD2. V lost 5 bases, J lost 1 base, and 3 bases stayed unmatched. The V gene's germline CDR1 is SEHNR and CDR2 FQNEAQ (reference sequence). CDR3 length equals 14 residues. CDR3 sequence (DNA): TGTGCCAGCAGCAAAGGACTAGGCACAGATACGCAGTATTTT. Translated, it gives CASSKGLGTDTQYF.

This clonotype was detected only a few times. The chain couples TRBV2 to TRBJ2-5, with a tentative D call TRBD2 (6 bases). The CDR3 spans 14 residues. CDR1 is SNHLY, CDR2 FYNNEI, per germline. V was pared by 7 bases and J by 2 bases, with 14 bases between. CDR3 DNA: TGTGCCAGCATACTCCGGGACTTACAAGAGACCCAGTACTTC. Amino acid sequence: CASILRDLQETQYF.

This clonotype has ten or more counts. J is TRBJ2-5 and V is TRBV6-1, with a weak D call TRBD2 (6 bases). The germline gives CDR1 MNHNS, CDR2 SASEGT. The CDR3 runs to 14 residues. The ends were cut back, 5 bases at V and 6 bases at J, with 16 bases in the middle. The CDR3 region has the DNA TGTGCCAGCAGTCCAACGGAGGGTCCGCAGACCCAGTACTTC. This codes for CASSPTEGPQTQYF.

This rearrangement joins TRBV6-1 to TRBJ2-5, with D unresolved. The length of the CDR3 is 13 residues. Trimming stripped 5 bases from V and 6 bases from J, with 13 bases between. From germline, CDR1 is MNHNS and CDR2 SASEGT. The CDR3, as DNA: TGTGCCAGCAGTCCCAGACCCGTCCAGACCCAGTACTTC. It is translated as CASSPRPVQTQYF.

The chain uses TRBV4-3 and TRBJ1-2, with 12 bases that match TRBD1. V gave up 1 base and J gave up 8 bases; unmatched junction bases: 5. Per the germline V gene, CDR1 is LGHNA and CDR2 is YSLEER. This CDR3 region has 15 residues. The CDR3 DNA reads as TGCGCCAGCAGCCAAGCGGGACAGGGGGCGTGGGGCTACACCTTC. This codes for CASSQAGQGAWGYTF.

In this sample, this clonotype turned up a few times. The CDR3 nucleotides are TGCAGTGCTATGTGGGCGGGGTACTACGAGCAGTACTTC. This gives the protein CSAMWAGYYEQYF. The chain has TRBV20-1 and TRBJ2-7; TRBD2 is a possible D gene (6 bases). The V and J ends lost 4 bases and 3 bases respectively, with 13 bases between them. This CDR3 is built from 13 residues. Germline assignment: CDR1 DFQATT and CDR2 SNEGSKA (reference sequence).

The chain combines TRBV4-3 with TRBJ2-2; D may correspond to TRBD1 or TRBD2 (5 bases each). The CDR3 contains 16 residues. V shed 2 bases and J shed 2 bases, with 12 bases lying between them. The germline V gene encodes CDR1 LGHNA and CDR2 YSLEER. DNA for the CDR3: TGCGCCAGCAGCCAATCTAAGGGGAGAAACACCGGGGAGCTGTTTTTT. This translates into CASSQSKGRNTGELFF.

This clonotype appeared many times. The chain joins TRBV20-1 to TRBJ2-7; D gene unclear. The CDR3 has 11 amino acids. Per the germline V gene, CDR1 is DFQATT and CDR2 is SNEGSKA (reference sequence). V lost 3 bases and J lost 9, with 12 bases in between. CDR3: CSARVANRQYF. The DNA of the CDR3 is TGCAGTGCTAGGGTTGCGAACCGGCAGTACTTC.

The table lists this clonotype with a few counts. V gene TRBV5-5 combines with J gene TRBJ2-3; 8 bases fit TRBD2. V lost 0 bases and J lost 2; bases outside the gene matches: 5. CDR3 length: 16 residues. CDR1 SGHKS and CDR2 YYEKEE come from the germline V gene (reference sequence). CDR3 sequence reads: CASSLAPGLDTDTQYF. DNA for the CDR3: TGTGCCAGCAGCTTGGCCCCGGGACTAGACACAGATACGCAGTATTTT.

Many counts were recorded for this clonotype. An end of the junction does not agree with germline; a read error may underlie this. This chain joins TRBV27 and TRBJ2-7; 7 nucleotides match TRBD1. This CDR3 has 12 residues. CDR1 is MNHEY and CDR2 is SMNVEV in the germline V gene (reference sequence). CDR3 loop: CASSLLGGTRQF. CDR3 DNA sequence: TGTGCCAGCAGTTTATTAGGGGGCACCAGACAGTTC.

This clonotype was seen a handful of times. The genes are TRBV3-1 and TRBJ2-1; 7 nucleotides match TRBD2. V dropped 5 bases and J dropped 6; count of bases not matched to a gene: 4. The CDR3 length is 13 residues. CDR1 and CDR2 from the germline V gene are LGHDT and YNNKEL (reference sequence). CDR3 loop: CASSFLAVNEQFF. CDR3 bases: TGTGCCAGCAGCTTCCTAGCGGTCAATGAGCAGTTCTTC.

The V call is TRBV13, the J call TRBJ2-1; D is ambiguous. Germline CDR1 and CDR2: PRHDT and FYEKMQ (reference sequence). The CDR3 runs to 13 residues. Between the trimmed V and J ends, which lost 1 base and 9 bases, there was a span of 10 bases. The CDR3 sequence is CASSLVLGAEQFF. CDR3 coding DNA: TGTGCCAGCAGCTTAGTTCTGGGCGCTGAGCAGTTCTTC.

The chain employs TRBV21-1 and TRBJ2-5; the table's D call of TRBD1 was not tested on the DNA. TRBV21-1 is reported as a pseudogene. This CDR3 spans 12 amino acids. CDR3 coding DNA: TGTGCCAGCAGCAAGGGACGGAAGACCCAGTACTTC. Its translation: CASSKGRKTQYF.

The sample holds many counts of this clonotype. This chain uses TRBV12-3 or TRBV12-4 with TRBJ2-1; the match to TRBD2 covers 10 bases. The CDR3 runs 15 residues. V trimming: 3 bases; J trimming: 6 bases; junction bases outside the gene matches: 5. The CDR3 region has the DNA TGTGCCAGCAGTTTGGGAGCGGGAGGGATCAATGAGCAGTTCTTC. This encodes CASSLGAGGINEQFF.

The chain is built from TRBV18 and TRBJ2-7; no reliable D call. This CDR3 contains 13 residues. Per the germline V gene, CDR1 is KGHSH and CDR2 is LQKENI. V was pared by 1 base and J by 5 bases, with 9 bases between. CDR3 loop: CASSPRRSDEQYF. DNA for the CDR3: TGTGCCAGCTCACCACGTAGGAGCGACGAGCAGTACTTC.

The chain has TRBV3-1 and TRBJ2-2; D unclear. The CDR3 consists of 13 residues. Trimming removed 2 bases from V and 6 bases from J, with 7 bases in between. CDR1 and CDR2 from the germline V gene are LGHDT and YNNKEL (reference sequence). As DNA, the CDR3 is TGTGCCAGCAGCCAAAGCCTTCCCGGGGAGCTGTTTTTT. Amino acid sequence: CASSQSLPGELFF. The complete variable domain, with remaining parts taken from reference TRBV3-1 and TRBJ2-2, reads DTAVSQTPKYLVTQMGNDKSIKCEQNLGHDTMYWYKQDSKKFLKIMFSYNNKELIINETVPNRFSPKSPDKAHLNLHINSLELGDSAVYFCASSQSLPGELFFGEGSRLTVL.